The 19 T cell receptor beta chains below were found in one sample sequenced in a study of shared clonotypes between healthy human individuals. Here immunoSEQ multiplex PCR was the method, and the copy in TCRdb shows in-frame clones only, minus some. The data show around 2.3 million clones, 90% to 97% seen once. The sequencing sample was made of naive CD4+ T cells sorted from blood. Specified subset: CD45RA+ positively selected. Every receptor here comes from a young man in good health.

Note on this clone: Within the sample, other DNA sequences also encode this same CDR3. CDR3: CASSPGQGKGNTEAFF. The CDR3 DNA follows: TGCGCCAGCAGCCCGGGACAGGGTAAAGGGAACACTGAAGCTTTCTTT. The chain couples TRBV5-1 to TRBJ1-1, with 9 bases that match TRBD1. The trim removed 4 bases at V and 1 base at J, leaving 8 bases unmatched. The CDR3 extends over 16 amino acids. CDR1 is SGHRS and CDR2 is YFSETQ in the germline V gene.

The chain carries TRBV6-5 and TRBJ2-5, with D unclear. The germline V gene has CDR1 MNHEY and CDR2 SVGAGI. The CDR3 loop spans 12 amino acids. V was cut by 8 bases and J by 0 bases, with 7 bases left in between. The CDR3 here is CASRRHQETQYF. In DNA, the CDR3 is TGTGCCAGCCGGAGACACCAAGAGACCCAGTACTTC.

This chain links TRBV5-1 with TRBJ2-1; 7 nucleotides align to TRBD2. This CDR3 has 15 amino acids. The ends lost 4 bases at V and 2 bases at J; junction bases unmatched: 6. Looked up from germline, CDR1 is SGHRS and CDR2 is YFSETQ. Here the CDR3 DNA reads TGCGCCAGCAGCCATCTAGCGGATACCTACAATGAGCAGTTCTTC. Translating gives CASSHLADTYNEQFF.

CDR3 nucleotides: TGTGCCAGCTCACCAAGTAGATTGAACGAGCAGTACTTC. Amino acid sequence: CASSPSRLNEQYF. The chain uses TRBV18 and TRBJ2-7; D ambiguous. Germline V gives CDR1 KGHSH, CDR2 LQKENI. V lost 2 bases and J lost 5, with 10 bases in between. The CDR3 has 13 residues.

The genes are TRBV5-1 and TRBJ2-7; D may be TRBD1 (5 bases). Germline CDR1 reads SGHRS; CDR2 reads YFSETQ. CDR3 length: 15 amino acids. The ends were cut back, 3 bases at V and 4 bases at J, with 17 bases in the middle. CDR3 in DNA: TGCGCCAGCAGCTCTGCCGCAGGGTCCCTTTACGAGCAGTACTTC. Encoded protein: CASSSAAGSLYEQYF.

V and J are TRBV6-5 and TRBJ2-5; 7 bases agree with TRBD1. The CDR3 length is 12 residues. Germline assignment: CDR1 MNHEY and CDR2 SVGAGI. The V and J ends lost 6 bases and 5 bases, in that order; junction bases with no gene match: 3. CDR3 amino acids: CASRGGTETQYF. In DNA form, the CDR3 reads TGTGCCAGCAGAGGGGGCACGGAGACCCAGTACTTC.

This clone was recorded only once. The chain recombines TRBV28 with TRBJ1-2, with TRBD1 matching 11 bases. This CDR3 comprises 14 residues. Unmatched junction bases numbered 4, after V lost 3 bases and J lost 7 bases. Germline CDR1 is MDHEN and CDR2 is SYDVKM. Written as DNA, the CDR3 is TGTGCCAGCAGTTTCAGGGACAGGGGGGGTGGCTACACCTTC. It encodes CASSFRDRGGGYTF.

The J gene is TRBJ1-3, the V gene TRBV30, with D unresolved. CDR3 length equals 13 residues. Germline lookup yields CDR1 GTSNPN and CDR2 SVGIG (reference sequence). Between the trimmed V and J ends, which lost 2 bases and 0 bases, there was a span of 5 bases. This CDR3 is CAWSSFSGNTIYF. The CDR3 DNA sequence: TGTGCCTGGAGTTCTTTCTCTGGAAACACCATATATTTT. The full variable domain, its missing parts supplied by reference TRBV30 and TRBJ1-3, is SQTIHQWPATLVQPVGSPLSLECTVEGTSNPNLYWYRQAAGRGLQLLFYSVGIGQISSEVPQNLSASRPQDRQFILSSKKLLLSDSGFYLCAWSSFSGNTIYFGEGSWLTVV.

The V and J genes are TRBV6-4 and TRBJ2-5; D is possibly TRBD1 (8 bases). The CDR3 is made up of 15 amino acids. The ends were cut back, 4 bases at V and 2 bases at J, with 14 bases in the middle. The germline V gene has CDR1 MRHNA and CDR2 SNTAGT. Written as DNA, the CDR3 is TGTGCCAGCAGTGGCGACAGGGGAGGGCAAGAGACCCAGTACTTC. Its translation is CASSGDRGGQETQYF.

The CDR3 protein is CASSLRESTDTQYF. Written as DNA, the CDR3 is TGCGCCAGCAGCTTGAGGGAGAGCACAGATACGCAGTATTTT. The chain combines TRBV5-1 with TRBJ2-3, with D possibly being TRBD2 (5 bases). From germline, CDR1 is SGHRS and CDR2 YFSETQ. With 1 base removed from V and 0 bases from J, the gap between germline ends came to 6 bases. The CDR3 is 14 residues long.

Turning to this clone: Germline is not matched at one junction end, which may reflect a read error. The CDR3 nucleotides read TGTGCCAGCATCTTACAGGGTGATCAGGCTGGCTACACCTTC. As protein: CASILQGDQAGYTF. The gene calls are TRBV7-9 and TRBJ1-2, with a tentative D call TRBD1 (6 bases). The CDR3 is made up of 14 amino acids. Germline V gene lookup returns CDR1 SEHNR and CDR2 FQNEAQ (reference sequence). The entire variable domain, with the rest obtained from reference TRBV7-9 and TRBJ1-2, is as follows: DTGVSQNPRHKITKRGQNVTFRCDPISEHNRLYWYRQTLGQGPEFLTYFQNEAQLEKSRLLSDRFSAERPKGSFSTLEIQRTEQGDSAMYLCASILQGDQAGYTFGSGTRLTVV.

This clone came up once. This sample also contains other DNA sequences that code for the same CDR3. V gene TRBV11-2 combines with J gene TRBJ1-5; D is unresolved. Germline-derived CDR1 and CDR2 are SGHAT and FQNNGV. The length of the CDR3 is 15 residues. V was clipped by 0 bases and J by 0 bases, with 6 bases between them. DNA for the CDR3: TGTGCCAGCAGCTTAGATGGAACTAGCAATCAGCCCCAGCATTTT. Translating gives CASSLDGTSNQPQHF.

The chain uses TRBV6-6 and TRBJ2-2; D could derive from TRBD1 or TRBD2 (7 bases each). The ends were cut back, 5 bases at V and 5 bases at J, with 15 bases in the middle. CDR3 length equals 15 residues. Per germline, CDR1 MNHNY and CDR2 SVGAGI (reference sequence). The DNA for the CDR3 is TGTGCCAGCAGTCCCAGGGGGGGCGGAACCGGGGAGCTGTTTTTT. Its protein product is CASSPRGGGTGELFF.

V gene TRBV25-1 combines with J gene TRBJ2-3; 7 bases fit TRBD2. Germline V gene data show CDR1 as MGHDK and CDR2 as SYGVNS. This CDR3 is built from 16 residues. Unmatched junction bases numbered 8, after V lost 5 bases and J lost 0 bases. CDR3 in DNA: TGTGCCAGCAGTAAGACCACGGGGGGAAGCACAGATACGCAGTATTTT. Translation gives CASSKTTGGSTDTQYF. Using reference TRBV25-1 and TRBJ2-3 for the parts outside the CDR3, the full variable domain is EADIYQTPRYLVIGTGKKITLECSQTMGHDKMYWYQQDPGMELHLIHYSYGVNSTEKGDLSSESTVSRIRTEHFPLTLESARPSHTSQYLCASSKTTGGSTDTQYFGPGTRLTVL.

CDR3 protein: CASSPRTGGTQYF. The DNA for the CDR3 is TGTGCCAGCAGCCCCAGGACAGGGGGTACGCAGTATTTT. The genes are TRBV7-2 and TRBJ2-3; TRBD1 matches 10 bases. The CDR3 spans 13 residues. V shed 5 bases and J 8 bases; nucleotides not matched to a gene: 4. Germline CDR1 reads SGHTA; CDR2 reads FQGNSA.

V and J are TRBV30 and TRBJ1-5; 10 bases align to TRBD1. Trimming took 4 bases from V and 7 from J; bases not matched to a gene: 10. Germline assignment: CDR1 GTSNPN and CDR2 SVGIG (reference sequence). The CDR3 consists of 15 residues. The CDR3 is CAWNGGTGDEQPQHF. Here the CDR3 DNA reads TGTGCCTGGAATGGTGGGACAGGGGATGAACAGCCCCAGCATTTT.

Details on this clone: Other DNA sequences in this specimen translate into the identical CDR3. The chain recombines TRBV7-2 with TRBJ2-3, with D possibly being TRBD1 or TRBD2 (6 bases each). The germline CDR1 and CDR2 sequences are SGHTA and FQGNSA. The CDR3 has 14 residues. Trimming stripped 3 bases from V and 3 bases from J, with 10 bases between. The CDR3 loop is CASSLGGYTDTQYF. The CDR3 DNA follows: TGTGCCAGCAGCTTGGGGGGCTATACAGATACGCAGTATTTT.

The chain joins TRBV5-1 to TRBJ1-1, with D unresolved. CDR3 size: 12 residues. Germline loops: CDR1 SGHRS, CDR2 YFSETQ. Between the trimmed V and J ends, which lost 4 bases and 4 bases, there was a span of 8 bases. The CDR3 loop is CASSPEGTEAFF. The CDR3 DNA reads as TGCGCCAGCAGCCCCGAGGGCACTGAAGCTTTCTTT.

The count of this clone is one. The chain links TRBV9 to TRBJ2-2; 10 bases fit TRBD2. CDR3 length: 18 residues. Germline assignment: CDR1 SGDLS and CDR2 YYNGEE. V lost 4 bases, J lost 5 bases, and 14 bases stayed unmatched. As DNA, the CDR3 is TGTGCCAGCAGCCTCTCCGGAGCGGGGGGGCGTAGGACCGGGGAGCTGTTTTTT. Its translation is CASSLSGAGGRRTGELFF.